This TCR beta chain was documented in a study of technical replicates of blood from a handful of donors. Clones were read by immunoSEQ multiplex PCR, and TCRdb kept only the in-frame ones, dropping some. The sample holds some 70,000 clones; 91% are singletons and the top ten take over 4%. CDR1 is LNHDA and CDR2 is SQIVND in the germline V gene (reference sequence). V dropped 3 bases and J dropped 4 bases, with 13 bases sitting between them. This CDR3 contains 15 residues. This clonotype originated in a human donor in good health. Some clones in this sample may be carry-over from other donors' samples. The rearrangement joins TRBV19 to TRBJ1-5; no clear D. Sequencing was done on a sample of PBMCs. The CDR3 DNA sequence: TGTGCCAGTAGTATCCGAGAAAAGTGGAATCAGCCCCAGCATTTT. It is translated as CASSIREKWNQPQHF.